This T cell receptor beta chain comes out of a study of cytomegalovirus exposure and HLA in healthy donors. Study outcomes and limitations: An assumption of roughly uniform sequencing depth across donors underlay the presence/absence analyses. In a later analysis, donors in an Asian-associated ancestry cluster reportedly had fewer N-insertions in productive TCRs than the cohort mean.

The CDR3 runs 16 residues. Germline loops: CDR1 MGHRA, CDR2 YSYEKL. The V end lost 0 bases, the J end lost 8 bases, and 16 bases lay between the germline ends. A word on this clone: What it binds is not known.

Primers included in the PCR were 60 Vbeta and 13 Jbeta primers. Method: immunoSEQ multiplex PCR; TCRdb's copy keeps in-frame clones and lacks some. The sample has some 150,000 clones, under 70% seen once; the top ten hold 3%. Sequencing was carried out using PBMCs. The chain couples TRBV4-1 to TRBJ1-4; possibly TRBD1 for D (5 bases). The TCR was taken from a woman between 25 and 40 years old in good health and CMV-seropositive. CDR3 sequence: CASSQEGGAVSEKLFF. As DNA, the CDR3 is TGCGCCAGCAGCCAAGAAGGCGGGGCAGTTTCGGAAAAACTGTTTTTT.